Listed below are T cell receptor beta chains from one sample, sequenced in a study of brain T cells in children with intractable seizures. Profiled with immunoSEQ multiplex PCR; TCRdb holds only in-frame clones, not every one. The sample yields 110,000 or so clones, approximately 94% seen once. Specimen: peripheral blood, collected at surgery. The receptors were gathered from a boy younger than two with hemimegalencephaly and intractable seizures. Each CDR3 is given with its conserved first and last residue. Fields, in order: J gene, V gene, clone size, D gene, CDR3 protein, CDR3 DNA. D genes are given only for firm matches. Clone size is stated in some rows and not others, as once, few, many or a class when expanded.

TRBJ2-3 | TRBV5-1 | - | TRBD2 | CASSLAGGPDTQYF | TGCGCCAGCAGCCTAGCGGGAGGCCCAGATACGCAGTATTTT
TRBJ2-7 | TRBV28 | - | - | CASRPPSRVPYEQYF | TGTGCCAGCAGGCCCCCGTCTAGGGTCCCCTACGAGCAGTACTTC
TRBJ1-5 | TRBV4-3 | - | - | CASSQDPQGNQPQHF | TGCGCCAGCAGCCAAGATCCCCAGGGCAATCAGCCCCAGCATTTT
TRBJ2-6 | TRBV19 | - | - | CASTKLASGANVLTF | TGTGCCAGTACCAAACTCGCGTCGGGGGCCAACGTCCTGACTTTC
TRBJ2-6 | TRBV19 | - | - | CASSVQGSSGANVLTF | TGTGCCAGTAGTGTACAGGGTTCCTCTGGGGCCAACGTCCTGACTTTC
TRBJ2-7 | TRBV6-5 | - | TRBD2 | CASSYGAGGSEQYF | TGTGCCAGCAGTTACGGGGCGGGGGGCTCCGAGCAGTACTTC
TRBJ2-5 | TRBV5-1 | - | TRBD2 | CASSLLLAGGPLETQYF | TGCGCCAGCAGCCTACTTCTAGCGGGAGGGCCTCTGGAGACCCAGTACTTC
TRBJ2-5 | TRBV6-5 | - | TRBD2 | CASSYRGGPQETQYF | TGTGCCAGCAGTTACCGGGGAGGGCCCCAAGAGACCCAGTACTTC
TRBJ2-5 | TRBV15 | - | - | CATSRPTGNQETQYF | TGTGCCACCAGCAGACCTACAGGGAACCAAGAGACCCAGTACTTC
TRBJ1-3 | TRBV28 | - | - | CASSLRRGRAGNTIYF | TGTGCCAGCAGTTTAAGACGAGGCCGGGCCGGAAACACCATATATTTT
TRBJ2-4 | TRBV12-3/TRBV12-4 | - | TRBD2 | CASREGTSGPQYF | TGTGCCAGCAGGGAAGGGACTAGCGGGCCTCAGTACTTC
TRBJ1-6 | TRBV2 | - | - | CASSDSGGRYSPLHF | TGTGCCAGCAGTGATTCTGGGGGAAGGTATTCACCCCTCCACTTT
TRBJ2-5 | TRBV6-5 | once | - | CASSYGGPETQYF | TGTGCCAGCAGTTACGGGGGGCCAGAGACCCAGTACTTC
TRBJ2-5 | TRBV5-1 | - | TRBD2 | CASSEPGLVGETQYF | TGCGCCAGCAGTGAGCCGGGACTAGTAGGGGAGACCCAGTACTTC
TRBJ2-3 | TRBV12-3/TRBV12-4 | - | - | CASSLWDTQYF | TGTGCCAGCAGTTTATGGGATACGCAGTATTTT
TRBJ2-2 | TRBV12-3/TRBV12-4 | - | - | CASSPRYAGELFF | TGTGCCAGCAGTCCCCGGTATGCCGGGGAGCTGTTTTTT
TRBJ2-3 | TRBV29-1 | - | - | CSVGKGRRDTQYF | TGCAGCGTTGGGAAGGGCAGGCGAGATACGCAGTATTTT
TRBJ2-7 | TRBV7-2 | once | TRBD2 | CASSINSGQPSYEQYF | TGTGCCAGCAGCATCAATAGCGGGCAACCCTCCTACGAGCAGTACTTC
TRBJ2-7 | TRBV7-2 | - | - | CASSFVEGYEQYF | TGTGCCAGCAGCTTCGTTGAGGGCTACGAGCAGTACTTC
TRBJ1-1 | TRBV5-1 | - | - | CACSLQTSTAEAFF | TGCGCCTGCAGCTTGCAGACCTCGACCGCTGAAGCTTTCTTT
TRBJ2-4 | TRBV14 | - | - | CASSHRGKDIQYF | TGTGCCAGCAGCCATAGGGGGAAGGACATTCAGTACTTC
TRBJ2-5 | TRBV4-3 | - | - | CASSQGVQLGAETQYF | TGCGCCAGCAGCCAAGGTGTACAGCTGGGGGCCGAGACCCAGTACTTC
TRBJ2-1 | TRBV7-3 | - | - | CASSLNSGAGNEQFF | TGTGCCAGCAGCTTAAATTCGGGGGCCGGAAATGAGCAGTTCTTC
TRBJ2-3 | TRBV21-1 | - | - | CASKGREDTQYF | TGTGCCAGCAAGGGGAGGGAAGATACGCAGTATTTT
TRBJ1-2 | TRBV14 | - | - | CASSQDRMEGYYGYTF | TGTGCCAGCAGCCAAGACCGGATGGAGGGTTACTATGGCTACACCTTC
TRBJ1-1 | TRBV7-3 | - | - | CASSLGSNTEAFF | TGTGCCAGCAGCTTAGGATCTAACACTGAAGCTTTCTTT
TRBJ2-7 | TRBV12-5 | - | TRBD2 | CASGLSLAGGPSSYEQYF | TGTGCTAGTGGTTTGTCCCTAGCGGGAGGGCCCAGCTCCTACGAGCAGTACTTC
TRBJ1-3 | TRBV5-1 | - | - | CASSLGPSGASNTIYF | TGCGCCAGCAGCTTGGGGCCTTCCGGGGCCTCAAACACCATATATTTT
TRBJ2-6 | TRBV6-1 | - | TRBD1 | CASRTGFGANVLTF | TGTGCCAGCAGGACAGGGTTTGGGGCCAACGTCCTGACTTTC
TRBJ2-3 | TRBV19 | - | TRBD1 | CASSMGQATDTQYF | TGTGCCAGTAGTATGGGACAGGCCACAGATACGCAGTATTTT
TRBJ2-5 | TRBV27 | - | - | CASSSRETQYF | TGTGCCAGCAGTTCGAGAGAGACCCAGTACTTC
TRBJ2-7 | TRBV4-3 | - | TRBD1 | CASSQDGTGGLEQYF | TGCGCCAGCAGCCAAGATGGGACAGGGGGACTCGAGCAGTACTTC
TRBJ2-2 | TRBV7-2 | - | - | CASSPRRLNTGELFF | TGTGCCAGCAGCCCCCGCCGGCTGAACACCGGGGAGCTGTTTTTT
TRBJ2-5 | TRBV28 | - | TRBD1 | CASSLYRGPPKETQYF | TGTGCCAGCAGTTTATATAGGGGGCCCCCTAAAGAGACCCAGTACTTC
TRBJ1-1 | TRBV2 | - | - | CASSESEQANTEAFF | TGTGCCAGCAGTGAATCCGAACAGGCGAACACTGAAGCTTTCTTT
TRBJ2-7 | TRBV3-1/TRBV3-2 | once | - | CASSQVGIEQYF | TGTGCCAGCAGCCAAGTAGGAATAGAGCAGTACTTC
TRBJ2-7 | TRBV7-3 | - | TRBD2 | CASSLSGSKVYEQYF | TGTGCCAGCAGCTTAAGCGGGAGTAAGGTCTACGAGCAGTACTTC
TRBJ2-3 | TRBV9 | - | - | CASSVDGGSTDTQYF | TGTGCCAGCAGCGTAGACGGCGGGAGCACAGATACGCAGTATTTT
TRBJ2-1 | TRBV7-2 | once | - | CASSSPGDEQFF | TGTGCCAGCAGCTCCCCCGGGGATGAGCAGTTCTTC
TRBJ1-1 | TRBV3-1/TRBV3-2 | few | - | CASRLRQEVYTEAFF | TGTGCCAGCAGGCTAAGACAGGAGGTTTACACTGAAGCTTTCTTT
TRBJ1-1 | TRBV10-3 | - | TRBD1 | CAISEPTGGSGYTEAFF | TGTGCCATCAGTGAGCCCACAGGGGGCTCAGGTTACACTGAAGCTTTCTTT
TRBJ2-5 | TRBV10-3 | - | TRBD2 | CAILAGAGETQYF | TGTGCCATCTTAGCGGGCGCGGGGGAGACCCAGTACTTC